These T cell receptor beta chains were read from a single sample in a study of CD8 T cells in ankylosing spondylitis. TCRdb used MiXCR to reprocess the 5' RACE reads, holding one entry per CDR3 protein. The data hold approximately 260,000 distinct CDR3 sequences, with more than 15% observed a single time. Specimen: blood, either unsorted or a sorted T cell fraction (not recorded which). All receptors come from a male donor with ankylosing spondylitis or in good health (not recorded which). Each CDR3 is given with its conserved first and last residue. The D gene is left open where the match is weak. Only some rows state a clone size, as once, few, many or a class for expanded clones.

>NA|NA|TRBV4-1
CASSQADRLEIETQYF
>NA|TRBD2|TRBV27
CASNPGLAGYEQYF
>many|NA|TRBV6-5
CASSSAGSYEQYF
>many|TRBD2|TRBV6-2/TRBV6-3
CASSPTSDVNTGELFF
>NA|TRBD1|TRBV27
CASSLWGTGNYEQYF
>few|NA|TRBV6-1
CASSRTDLRTGELFF
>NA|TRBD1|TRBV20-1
CSAGQGFPYEQYF
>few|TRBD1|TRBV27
CASSLGQIPNEQFF
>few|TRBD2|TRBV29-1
CSAPGLAGEKGSYNEQFF
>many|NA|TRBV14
CASSQDLLADTQYF
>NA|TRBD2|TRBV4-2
CASSQDGGSPYNEQFF
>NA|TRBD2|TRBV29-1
CSVDSSGSYEQYF
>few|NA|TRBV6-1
CASRDAGITGELFF
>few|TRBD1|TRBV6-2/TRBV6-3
CASSDRVNNQPQHF
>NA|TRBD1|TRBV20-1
CSARPRPGQEARGYEQYF
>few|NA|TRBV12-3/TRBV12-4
CASSPGASGYEQYF
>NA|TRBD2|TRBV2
CASSAGTSGSLVDTQYF
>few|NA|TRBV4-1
CASSQVFSPYEQYF
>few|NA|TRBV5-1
CASSLDSVITGELFF
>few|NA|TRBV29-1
CSVTRGLSYEQYF
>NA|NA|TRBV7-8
CASSISILWDEQFF
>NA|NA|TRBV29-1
CSVVTWSSYNEQLF
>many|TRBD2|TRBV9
CASSGLAGGNEQFF
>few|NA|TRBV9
CASSVEGGILFF
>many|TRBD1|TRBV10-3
CAIRTGGPLYF
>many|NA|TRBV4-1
CASSSRGSLGEQFF
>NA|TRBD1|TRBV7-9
CASSSTRQGADEKLFF
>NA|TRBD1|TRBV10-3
CAISESLGQDYNEQFF
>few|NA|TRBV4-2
CASSQTVAETQYF
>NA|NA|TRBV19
CASSYTDMNTEAFF